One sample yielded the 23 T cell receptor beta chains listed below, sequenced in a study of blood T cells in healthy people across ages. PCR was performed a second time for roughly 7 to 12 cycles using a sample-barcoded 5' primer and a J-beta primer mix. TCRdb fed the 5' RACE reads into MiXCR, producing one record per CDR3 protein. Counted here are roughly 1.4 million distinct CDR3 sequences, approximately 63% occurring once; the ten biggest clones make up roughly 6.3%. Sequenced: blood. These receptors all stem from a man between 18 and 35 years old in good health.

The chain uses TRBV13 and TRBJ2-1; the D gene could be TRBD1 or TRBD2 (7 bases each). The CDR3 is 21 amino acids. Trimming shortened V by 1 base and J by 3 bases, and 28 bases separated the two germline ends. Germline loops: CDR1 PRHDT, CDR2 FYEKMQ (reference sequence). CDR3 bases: TGTGCCAGCAGCTTAGTTTTGGGGACCGGGCCCCAGGGGGGGTACTACAATGAGCAGTTCTTC. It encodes CASSLVLGTGPQGGYYNEQFF.

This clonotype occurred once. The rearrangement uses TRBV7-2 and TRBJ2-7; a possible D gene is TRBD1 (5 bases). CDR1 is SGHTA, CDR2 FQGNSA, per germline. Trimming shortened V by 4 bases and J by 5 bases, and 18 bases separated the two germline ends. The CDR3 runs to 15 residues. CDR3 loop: CASSSLPGLGNEQYF. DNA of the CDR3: TGTGCCAGCAGCTCTCTCCCAGGGCTGGGCAACGAGCAGTACTTC. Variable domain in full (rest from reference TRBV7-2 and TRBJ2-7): GAGVSQSPSNKVTEKGKDVELRCDPISGHTALYWYRQSLGQGLEFLIYFQGNSAPDKSGLPSDRFSAERTGGSVSTLTIQRTQQEDSAVYLCASSSLPGLGNEQYFGPGTRLTVT.

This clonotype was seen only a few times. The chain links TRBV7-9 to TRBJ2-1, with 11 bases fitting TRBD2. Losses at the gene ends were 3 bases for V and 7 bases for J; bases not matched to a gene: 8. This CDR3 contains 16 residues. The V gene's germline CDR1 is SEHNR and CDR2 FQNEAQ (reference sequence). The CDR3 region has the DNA TGTGCCAGCAGCTTTACGCCGCCTAGCGGGGGGAATGAGCAGTTCTTC. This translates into CASSFTPPSGGNEQFF.

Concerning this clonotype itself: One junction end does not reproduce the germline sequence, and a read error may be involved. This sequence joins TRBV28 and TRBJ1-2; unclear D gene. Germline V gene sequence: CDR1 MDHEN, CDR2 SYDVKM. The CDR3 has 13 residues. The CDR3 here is CARSPSSAYGYTF. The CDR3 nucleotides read TGTGCCCGCAGTCCCTCCTCGGCATATGGCTACACCTTC.

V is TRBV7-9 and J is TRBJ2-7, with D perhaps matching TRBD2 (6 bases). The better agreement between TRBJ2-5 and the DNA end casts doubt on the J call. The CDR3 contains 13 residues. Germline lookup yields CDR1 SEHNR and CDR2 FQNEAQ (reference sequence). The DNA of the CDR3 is TGTGCCAGCAGGCCCCAGAAGGGAGGGACCCAGTACTTC. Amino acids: CASRPQKGGTQYF.

This CDR3 reads CASSYRQDPPYNEQFF. CDR3 nucleotide sequence: TGTGCCAGCAGTTACCGACAGGACCCGCCCTACAATGAGCAGTTCTTC. The V and J genes are TRBV6-2 or TRBV6-3 and TRBJ2-1, with D perhaps TRBD1 (6 bases). Trimming took 2 bases from V and 2 from J, leaving 13 bases between them. CDR1 and CDR2 from the germline V gene are MNHEY and SVGEGT. The CDR3 spans 16 residues.

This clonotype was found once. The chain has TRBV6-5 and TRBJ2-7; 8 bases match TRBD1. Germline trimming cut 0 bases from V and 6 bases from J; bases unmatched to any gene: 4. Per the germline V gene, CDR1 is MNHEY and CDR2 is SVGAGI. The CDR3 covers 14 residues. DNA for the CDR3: TGTGCCAGCAGTTACTCGCAGGGGGCTATCGAGCAGTACTTC. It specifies CASSYSQGAIEQYF.

The DNA of the CDR3 is TGCAGCGTCCCCCGAGGACAGGGACAAGCCTACGAGCAGTACTTC. It codes for CSVPRGQGQAYEQYF. This rearrangement joins TRBV29-1 to TRBJ2-7, with 8 bases fitting TRBD1. With 6 bases clipped from V and 2 bases from J, the junction kept 12 bases outside the gene matches. The CDR3 sequence is 15 residues long. Germline CDR1 is SQVTM and CDR2 is ANQGSEA.

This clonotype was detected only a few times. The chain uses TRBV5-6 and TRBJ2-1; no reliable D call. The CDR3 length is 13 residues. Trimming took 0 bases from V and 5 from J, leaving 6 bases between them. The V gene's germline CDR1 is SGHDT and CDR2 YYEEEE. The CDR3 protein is CASSLDSNNEQFF. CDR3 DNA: TGTGCCAGCAGCTTGGACAGCAACAATGAGCAGTTCTTC.

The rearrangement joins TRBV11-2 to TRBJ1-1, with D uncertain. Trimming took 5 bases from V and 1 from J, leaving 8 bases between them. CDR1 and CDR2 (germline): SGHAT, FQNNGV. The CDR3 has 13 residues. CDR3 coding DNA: TGTGCCAGCAGCACTTGGGCGAACACTGAAGCTTTCTTT. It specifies CASSTWANTEAFF.

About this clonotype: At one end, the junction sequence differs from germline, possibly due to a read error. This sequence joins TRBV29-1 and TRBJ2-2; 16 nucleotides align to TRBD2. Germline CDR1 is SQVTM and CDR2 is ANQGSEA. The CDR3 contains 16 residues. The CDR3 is CSVEGLAGGPTGGLFF. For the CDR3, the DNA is TGCAGCGTTGAGGGACTAGCGGGAGGGCCCACCGGGGGGCTGTTTTTT.

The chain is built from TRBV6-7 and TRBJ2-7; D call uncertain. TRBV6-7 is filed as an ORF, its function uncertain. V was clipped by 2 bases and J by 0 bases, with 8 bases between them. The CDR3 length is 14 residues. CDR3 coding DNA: TGTGCCAGCAGTTACATTCCTTTCTCCTACGAGCAGTACTTC. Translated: CASSYIPFSYEQYF.

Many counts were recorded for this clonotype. Here the CDR3 reads CSARDLGGAYEQYF. As DNA, the CDR3 is TGCAGTGCTAGAGATTTAGGGGGGGCCTACGAGCAGTACTTC. The chain carries TRBV20-1 and TRBJ2-7, with D possibly being TRBD2 (7 bases). V dropped 0 bases and J dropped 2 bases, with 11 bases sitting between them. The CDR3 is 14 amino acids. CDR1 is DFQATT and CDR2 is SNEGSKA in the germline V gene (reference sequence).

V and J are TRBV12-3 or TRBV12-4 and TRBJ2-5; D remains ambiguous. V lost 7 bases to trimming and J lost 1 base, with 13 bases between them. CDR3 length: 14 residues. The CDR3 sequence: CASTPPNSQETQYF. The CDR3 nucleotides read TGTGCCAGCACTCCACCGAACTCCCAAGAGACCCAGTACTTC.

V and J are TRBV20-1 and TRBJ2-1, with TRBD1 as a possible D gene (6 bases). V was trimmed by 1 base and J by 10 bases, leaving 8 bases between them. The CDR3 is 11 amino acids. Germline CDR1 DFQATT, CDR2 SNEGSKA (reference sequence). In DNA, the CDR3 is TGCAGTGCTAGAGCCGGGACAGAGCAGTTCTTC. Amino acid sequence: CSARAGTEQFF.

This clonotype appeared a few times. The CDR3, as DNA: TGTGCCAGCAGTTACTCGATTGTTGGCAGTCAAGAGACCCAGTACTTC. This encodes CASSYSIVGSQETQYF. The chain recombines TRBV6-6 with TRBJ2-5; D is unresolved. Germline-derived CDR1 and CDR2 are MNHNY and SVGAGI (reference sequence). Trimming stripped 0 bases from V and 2 bases from J, with 13 bases between. This CDR3 is 16 amino acids long.

CDR3 sequence reads: CASSQTDSGLNEQFF. CDR3 sequence (DNA): TGCGCCAGCAGCCAGACTGATAGCGGGCTGAATGAGCAGTTCTTC. V usage is TRBV4-3 and J usage is TRBJ2-1, with 7 positions matching TRBD2. CDR1 and CDR2 from the germline V gene are LGHNA and YSLEER. Losses at the gene ends were 3 bases for V and 7 bases for J; bases not matched to a gene: 9. The CDR3 runs to 15 residues.

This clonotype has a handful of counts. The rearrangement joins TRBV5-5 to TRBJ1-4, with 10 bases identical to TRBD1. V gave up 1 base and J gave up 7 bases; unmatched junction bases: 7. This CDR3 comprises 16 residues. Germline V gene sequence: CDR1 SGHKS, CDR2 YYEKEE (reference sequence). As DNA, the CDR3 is TGTGCCAGCAGCTTGTATGACAGGGGGCGCGTTGAAAAACTGTTTTTT. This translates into CASSLYDRGRVEKLFF.

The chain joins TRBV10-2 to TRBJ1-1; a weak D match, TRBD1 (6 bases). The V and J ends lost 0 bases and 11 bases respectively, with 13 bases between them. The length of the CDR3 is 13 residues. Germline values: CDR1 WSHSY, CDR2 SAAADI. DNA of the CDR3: TGCGCCAGCAGTGAGTCGGGTGGACAGAGGGCTTTCTTT. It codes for CASSESGGQRAFF.

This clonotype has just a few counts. CDR3 bases: TGTGCCAGCAGCCAAGATAGGGGACAGGGGAATGAAAAACTGTTTTTT. Encoded protein: CASSQDRGQGNEKLFF. The V call is TRBV4-2, the J call TRBJ1-4, with 10 nucleotides matching TRBD1. The CDR3 runs to 16 residues. Trimming cost V 0 bases and J 5 bases; bases outside gene matches: 3. CDR1 is LGHNA, CDR2 YNFKEQ, per germline.

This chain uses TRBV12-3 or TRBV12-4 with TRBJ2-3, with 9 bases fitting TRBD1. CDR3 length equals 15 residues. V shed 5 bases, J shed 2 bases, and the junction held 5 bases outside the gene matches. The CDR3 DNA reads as TGTGCCAGCAGTCCCGGGGACAGGGCCACAGATACGCAGTATTTT. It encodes CASSPGDRATDTQYF.

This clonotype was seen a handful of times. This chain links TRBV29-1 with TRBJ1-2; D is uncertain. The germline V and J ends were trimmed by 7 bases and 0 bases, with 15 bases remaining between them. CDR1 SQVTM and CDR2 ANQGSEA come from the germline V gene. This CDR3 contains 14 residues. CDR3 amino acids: CSAAGPISNYGYTF. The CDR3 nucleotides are TGCAGCGCTGCCGGGCCTATATCTAACTATGGCTACACCTTC.

CDR3 in amino acids: CASSPRGPWGYEQYF. The CDR3 coding sequence is TGTGCCAGCAGTCCAAGGGGACCCTGGGGCTACGAGCAGTACTTC. J is TRBJ2-7 and V is TRBV27; the D gene could be TRBD1 or TRBD2 (5 bases each). Per germline, CDR1 MNHEY and CDR2 SMNVEV (reference sequence). With 5 bases removed from V and 3 bases from J, the gap between germline ends came to 17 bases. The CDR3 length is 15 residues.